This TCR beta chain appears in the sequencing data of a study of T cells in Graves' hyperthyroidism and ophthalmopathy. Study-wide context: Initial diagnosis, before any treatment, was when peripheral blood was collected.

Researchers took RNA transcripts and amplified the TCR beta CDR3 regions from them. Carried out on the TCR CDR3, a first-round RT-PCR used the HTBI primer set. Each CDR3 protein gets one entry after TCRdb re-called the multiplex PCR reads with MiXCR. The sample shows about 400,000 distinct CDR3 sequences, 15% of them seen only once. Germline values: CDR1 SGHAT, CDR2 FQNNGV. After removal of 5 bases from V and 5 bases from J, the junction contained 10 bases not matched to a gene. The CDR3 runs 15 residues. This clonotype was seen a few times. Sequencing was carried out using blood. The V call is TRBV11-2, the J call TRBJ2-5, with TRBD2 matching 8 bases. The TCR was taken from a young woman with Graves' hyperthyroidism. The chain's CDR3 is CASSPGGSFWETQYF. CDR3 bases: TGTGCCAGCAGCCCGGGGGGGTCTTTTTGGGAGACCCAGTACTTC.